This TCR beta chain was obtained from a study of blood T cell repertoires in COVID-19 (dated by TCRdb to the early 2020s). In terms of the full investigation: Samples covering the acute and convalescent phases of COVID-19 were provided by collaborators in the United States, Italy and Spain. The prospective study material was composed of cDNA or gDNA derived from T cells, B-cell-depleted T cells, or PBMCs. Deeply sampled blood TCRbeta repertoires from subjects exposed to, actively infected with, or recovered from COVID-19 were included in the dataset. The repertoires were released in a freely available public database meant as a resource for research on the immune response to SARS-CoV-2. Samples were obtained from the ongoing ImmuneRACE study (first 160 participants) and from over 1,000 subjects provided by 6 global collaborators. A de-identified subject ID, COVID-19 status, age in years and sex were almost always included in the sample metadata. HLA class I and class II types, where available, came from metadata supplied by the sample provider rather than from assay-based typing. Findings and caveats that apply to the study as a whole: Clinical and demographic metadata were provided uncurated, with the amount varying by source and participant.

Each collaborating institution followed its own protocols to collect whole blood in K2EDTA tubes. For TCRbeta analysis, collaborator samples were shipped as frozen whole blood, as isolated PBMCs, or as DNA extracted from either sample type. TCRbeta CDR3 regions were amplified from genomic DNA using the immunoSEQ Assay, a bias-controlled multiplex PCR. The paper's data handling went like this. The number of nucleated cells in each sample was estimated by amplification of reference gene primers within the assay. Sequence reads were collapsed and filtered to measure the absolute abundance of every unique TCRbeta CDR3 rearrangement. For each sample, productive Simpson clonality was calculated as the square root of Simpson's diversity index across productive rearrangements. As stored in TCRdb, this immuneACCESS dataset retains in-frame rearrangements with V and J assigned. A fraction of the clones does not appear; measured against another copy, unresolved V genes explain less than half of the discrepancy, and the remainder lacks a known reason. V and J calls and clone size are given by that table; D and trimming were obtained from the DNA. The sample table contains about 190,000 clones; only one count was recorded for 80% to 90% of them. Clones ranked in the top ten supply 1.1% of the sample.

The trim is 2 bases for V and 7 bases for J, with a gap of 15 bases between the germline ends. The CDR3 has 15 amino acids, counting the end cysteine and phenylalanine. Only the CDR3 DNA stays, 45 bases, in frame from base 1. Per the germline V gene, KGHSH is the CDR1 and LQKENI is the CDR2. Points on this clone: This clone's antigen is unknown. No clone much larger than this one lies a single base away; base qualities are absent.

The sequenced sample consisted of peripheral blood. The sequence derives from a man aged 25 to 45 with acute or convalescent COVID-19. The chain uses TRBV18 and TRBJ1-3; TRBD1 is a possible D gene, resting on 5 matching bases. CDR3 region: CASSPSAGMGNTIYF. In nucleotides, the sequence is TGTGCCAGCTCACCATCTGCAGGGATGGGGAACACCATATATTTT.